Listed below are T cell receptor beta chains from one sample, sequenced in a study of molecular identifiers for immune sequencing clone quantification. TCRdb processed the PCR reads anew with MiXCR; each CDR3 protein has one entry. The table records around 89,000 distinct CDR3 sequences, around a fifth of them present only once. Sequenced input: naive CD8+ T cells from blood, with Jurkat cell RNA spiked in. The receptors shown here come from a human donor in good health. Some libraries in this study had Jurkat cell RNA spiked in. Both conserved end residues are trimmed from each CDR3. The D gene is left open where the match is weak.

j_gene	d_gene	v_gene	CDR3aa
TRBJ2-5	-	TRBV6-5	AGSYSAPTSAGQETQY
TRBJ1-5	TRBD1	TRBV5-6	ASSFSRGQPQH
TRBJ1-2	TRBD1	TRBV5-1	ASKGGDGYT
TRBJ2-3	-	TRBV13	ASSPTTDTQY
TRBJ1-1	-	TRBV18	ASSPIVVSATPKDENTEAF
TRBJ1-3	-	TRBV7-9	ASSRTILDQVGGNTIY
TRBJ1-1	TRBD1	TRBV7-9	ASSFGTGRDTEAF
TRBJ1-1	-	TRBV4-2	ASSQVEGLNTEAF
TRBJ1-5	-	TRBV13	ASSHRNQPQH
TRBJ2-5	TRBD2	TRBV18	ASSPRLAGVLQETQY
TRBJ1-1	-	TRBV7-9	ASSLVPGGMNTEAF
TRBJ2-7	-	TRBV29-1	SAGDRYVEQY
TRBJ2-7	TRBD1	TRBV5-1	ASSQTTSDQQGYEQY
TRBJ2-3	-	TRBV7-9	ASSLVDRAPKDTQY
TRBJ1-5	TRBD1	TRBV27	ASSLLGPQGAINQPQH
TRBJ2-3	-	TRBV4-1	ATYQGRDSTDTQY
TRBJ2-5	TRBD2	TRBV4-1	ASSHTTSGIETQY
TRBJ2-2	-	TRBV7-9	ASSLGNTGELF
TRBJ2-3	TRBD2	TRBV6-2/TRBV6-3	ASSYSTRGGASDTQY
TRBJ2-5	TRBD2	TRBV18	ASSPPASGGQETLY
TRBJ2-3	-	TRBV6-2/TRBV6-3	ASSVLRATDTQY
TRBJ2-1	-	TRBV27	ASSFQGGYEQF
TRBJ1-4	-	TRBV12-3/TRBV12-4	ASRPPGLSTANEKLF
TRBJ2-7	TRBD1	TRBV19	ASSMGQSTYEQY
TRBJ1-1	-	TRBV30	AWREGRNTEAF
TRBJ2-7	TRBD2	TRBV6-2/TRBV6-3	ASSLGGSLEQY
TRBJ2-7	-	TRBV5-1	ASSWDGTGYYEQY
TRBJ2-1	-	TRBV7-9	ASSSLGRDREQF
TRBJ2-7	TRBD1	TRBV7-9	ASSSTGDPNYEQY
TRBJ2-2	-	TRBV9	ASSAPSQADTGELF
TRBJ1-1	-	TRBV19	ASSILPSQTNTEAF
TRBJ2-2	-	TRBV7-9	ASSSPGTGELF
TRBJ2-2	-	TRBV24-1	ATSDRLGSGELF
TRBJ2-7	TRBD1	TRBV4-3	ASSQQDGAGGAYEQY
TRBJ2-6	TRBD1	TRBV12-3/TRBV12-4	ASSHRGIELFSGANVLT
TRBJ2-7	TRBD2	TRBV5-1	ASSSSGRDYEQY
TRBJ1-1	TRBD1	TRBV7-9	ASSLAGQGAVSWYTEAF
TRBJ2-1	-	TRBV29-1	SVSPQGYNEQF
TRBJ2-3	-	TRBV9	AGSGLKNTQY
TRBJ2-1	-	TRBV29-1	SVPRLEEYNEQF
TRBJ2-1	-	TRBV30	AWTSPEDEQF
TRBJ2-7	-	TRBV4-1	ASSPLTGNPYEQY
TRBJ2-7	TRBD1	TRBV7-2	ASSFWTGNEQY
TRBJ1-1	-	TRBV4-3	ASSQVGDRNTEAF
TRBJ2-7	TRBD1	TRBV7-9	ASSSRTGGLDEQY
TRBJ1-2	TRBD1	TRBV29-1	SVEGQGASGYT
TRBJ1-5	-	TRBV21-1	ASRRGRQPQH
TRBJ1-5	TRBD1	TRBV20-1	SARDREGAYSNQPQH
TRBJ2-7	TRBD1	TRBV19	ASSSRTGDEQY
TRBJ2-7	-	TRBV4-2	AGSHVGTEYYEQY
TRBJ2-7	-	TRBV9	ASSATGASYEQY
TRBJ2-7	TRBD1	TRBV19	ASSANPGTGSYEQY
TRBJ2-5	TRBD1	TRBV28	ASSTRQGWNVGETQY
TRBJ2-5	TRBD1	TRBV20-1	SARETGGFPETQY
TRBJ2-3	TRBD2	TRBV9	ASSVAGLAGEGTQY